The clone carrying this T cell receptor (beta chain) appeared once. PCR employed 60 Vbeta and 13 Jbeta primers. Sequencing was performed with immunoSEQ multiplex PCR; in TCRdb, only in-frame clones are kept and a portion is missing. The sample has fewer than 150,000 clones; 78% are singletons. The data were obtained in a study of cytomegalovirus exposure and HLA in healthy donors. CDR3 length equals 15 residues. CDR1 and CDR2 (germline): MNHEY, SMNVEV (reference sequence). V shed 7 bases and J 3 bases; nucleotides not matched to a gene: 9. The clonotype originates from a woman in her thirties or forties in good health and CMV-seropositive. This chain joins TRBV27 and TRBJ2-1; 7 nucleotides agree with TRBD1. The specimen was PBMCs. The CDR3 reads CASTPEGAYYNEQFF. The CDR3 DNA reads as TGTGCCAGCACTCCCGAGGGGGCTTACTACAATGAGCAGTTCTTC.